This T cell receptor beta chain was captured by sequencing in a study of T cell clones after liver transplantation. Study context: A pre-transplant mixed lymphocyte reaction with TCRbeta sequencing defined graft-donor-reactive clones followed in post-transplant blood. Without induction therapy, subjects received standard immunosuppression until 12-24 months post-transplant. Study-level points and caveats: The donor-reactive repertoire was only partly measurable in a couple of subjects, lacking donor cells.

Sequencing was performed with immunoSEQ multiplex PCR; in TCRdb, only in-frame clones are kept and a portion is missing. Altogether under 85,000 clones are present, over 70% being singletons, with the ten largest covering approximately 0.73%. Unstimulated PBMCs were sorted into CD3+CD4+ and CD3+CD8+ populations. Details on this clone: Antigen specificity is unknown.

The germline gives CDR1 KGHSH, CDR2 LQKENI. The CDR3 totals 17 residues. V dropped 6 bases and J dropped 8; count of bases not matched to a gene: 13. The specimen was CD4+ T cells from blood, collected 12 months after liver transplant. The V call is TRBV18, the J call TRBJ2-1, with TRBD2 matching over 13 bases. This receptor was taken from a human patient who received a liver transplant. Certain T cells may be donor cells from the graft. This CDR3 reads CASSPLPLAGGDDEQFF. The DNA of the CDR3 is TGTGCCAGCTCCCCCCTCCCACTAGCGGGAGGGGATGATGAGCAGTTCTTC.